These 2 T cell receptor beta chains came from one sample sequenced in a study of T cells in Graves' hyperthyroidism and ophthalmopathy. Authors of the study amplified TCR beta CDR3 regions from RNA transcripts. With the HTBI primer set, the TCR CDR3 went through a first round of RT-PCR. TCRdb reprocessed the multiplex PCR reads with MiXCR, giving one entry per CDR3 protein. The sample yields approximately 510,000 distinct CDR3 sequences, roughly 20% seen once. The sequenced sample was blood. The receptor source for this set is a man younger than 35 with Graves' hyperthyroidism.

This clonotype was detected ten times or more. The chain couples TRBV12-5 to TRBJ1-2; D gene unclear. The CDR3 totals 12 residues. The germline V gene encodes CDR1 LGHNT and CDR2 FRNRAP. Trimming removed 6 bases at V and 8 bases at J, with 13 bases between. The CDR3 DNA is TGTGCTAGTGGCCTGGGTAGAAACGGCTACACCTTC. Protein: CASGLGRNGYTF.

This clonotype was seen more than once but under ten times. V and J are TRBV25-1 and TRBJ2-2; D might be TRBD1 (6 bases). CDR1 MGHDK and CDR2 SYGVNS come from the germline V gene. V lost 1 base, J lost 6 bases, and 12 bases lay in between. This CDR3 is 15 amino acids long. CDR3 in amino acids: CASSEFGQTPGELFF. The CDR3, as DNA: TGTGCCAGCAGTGAATTCGGACAGACTCCCGGGGAGCTGTTTTTT.